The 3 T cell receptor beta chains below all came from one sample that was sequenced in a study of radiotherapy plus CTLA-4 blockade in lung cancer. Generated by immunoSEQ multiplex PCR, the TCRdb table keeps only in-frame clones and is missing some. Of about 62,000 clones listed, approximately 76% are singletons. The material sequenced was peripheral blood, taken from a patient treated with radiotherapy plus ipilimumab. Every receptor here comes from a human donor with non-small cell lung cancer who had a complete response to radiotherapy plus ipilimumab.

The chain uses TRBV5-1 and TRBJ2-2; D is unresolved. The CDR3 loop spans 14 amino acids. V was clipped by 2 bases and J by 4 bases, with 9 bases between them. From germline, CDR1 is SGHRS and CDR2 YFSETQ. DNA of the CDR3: TGCGCCAGCAGCTTACTTGAAACCACCGGGGAGCTGTTTTTT. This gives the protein CASSLLETTGELFF. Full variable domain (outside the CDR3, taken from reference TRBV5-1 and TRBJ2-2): KAGVTQTPRYLIKTRGQQVTLSCSPISGHRSVSWYQQTPGQGLQFLFEYFSETQRNKGNFPGRFSGRQFSNSRSEMNVSTLELGDSALYLCASSLLETTGELFFGEGSRLTVL.

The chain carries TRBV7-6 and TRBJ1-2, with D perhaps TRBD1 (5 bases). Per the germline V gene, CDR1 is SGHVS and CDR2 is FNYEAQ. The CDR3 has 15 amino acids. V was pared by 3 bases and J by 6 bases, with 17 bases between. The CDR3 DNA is TGTGCCAGCAGCTTGGCCGGGCCACCGGGGGATGGCTACACCTTC. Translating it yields CASSLAGPPGDGYTF.

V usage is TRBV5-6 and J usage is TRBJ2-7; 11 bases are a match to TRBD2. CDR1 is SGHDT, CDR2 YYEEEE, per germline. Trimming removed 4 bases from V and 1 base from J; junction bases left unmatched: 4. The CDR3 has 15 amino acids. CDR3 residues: CASSPGLAVSYEQYF. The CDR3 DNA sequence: TGTGCCAGCAGCCCGGGACTAGCGGTTTCCTACGAGCAGTACTTC.